This TCR beta chain was recovered during a study of cytomegalovirus exposure and HLA in healthy donors. Germline-derived CDR1 and CDR2 are LGHNA and YSLEER. CDR3 size: 15 residues. The J segment lost 1 base and the V segment lost 1 base, leaving 3 bases of the junction unmatched. The protocol was immunoSEQ multiplex PCR, while the TCRdb copy is restricted to in-frame clones and leaves out a portion. The sample shows over 150,000 clones, 85% to 90% of them seen only once. Findings and caveats of the study: Subsequent analysis found a tendency for first-cohort TCR clusters to co-occur within the 95 to 150 validation repertoires. There were 150 to 200 TCR beta chains listed as cytomegalovirus-associated.

Points on this clone: Its antigen is undetermined.

Donors came from a validation cohort of over a hundred subjects, distinct from the first 666-subject cohort. Material: PBMCs. The sequence was collected from a human donor in good health. The chain links TRBV4-3 to TRBJ2-5, with 7 bases matching TRBD1. The CDR3 spells CASSQVGDSQETQYF. The CDR3 DNA is TGCGCCAGCAGCCAAGTAGGGGACAGCCAAGAGACCCAGTACTTC.